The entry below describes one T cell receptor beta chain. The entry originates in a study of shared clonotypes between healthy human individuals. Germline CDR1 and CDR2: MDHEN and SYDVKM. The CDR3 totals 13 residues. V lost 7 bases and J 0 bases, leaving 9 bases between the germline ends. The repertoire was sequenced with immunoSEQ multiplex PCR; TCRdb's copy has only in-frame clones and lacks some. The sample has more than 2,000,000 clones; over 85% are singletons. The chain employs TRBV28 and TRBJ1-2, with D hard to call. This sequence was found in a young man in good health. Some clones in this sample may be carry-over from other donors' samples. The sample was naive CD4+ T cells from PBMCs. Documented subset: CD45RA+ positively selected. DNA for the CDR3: TGTGCCAGCATCCCCACTACTAACTATGGCTACACCTTC. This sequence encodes CASIPTTNYGYTF.